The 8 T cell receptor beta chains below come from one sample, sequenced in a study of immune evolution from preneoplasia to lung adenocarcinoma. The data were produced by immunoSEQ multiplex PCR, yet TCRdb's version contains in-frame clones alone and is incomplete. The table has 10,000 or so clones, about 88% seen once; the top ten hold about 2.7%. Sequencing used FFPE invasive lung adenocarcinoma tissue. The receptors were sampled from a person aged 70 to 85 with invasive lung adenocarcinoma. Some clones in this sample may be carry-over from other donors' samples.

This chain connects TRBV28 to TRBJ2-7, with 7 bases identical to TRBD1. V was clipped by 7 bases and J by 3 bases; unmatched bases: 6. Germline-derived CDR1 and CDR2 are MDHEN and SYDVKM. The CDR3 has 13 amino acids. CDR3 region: CASNTRDSYEQYF. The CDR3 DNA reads TGTGCCAGCAATACCAGGGACAGCTACGAGCAGTACTTC.

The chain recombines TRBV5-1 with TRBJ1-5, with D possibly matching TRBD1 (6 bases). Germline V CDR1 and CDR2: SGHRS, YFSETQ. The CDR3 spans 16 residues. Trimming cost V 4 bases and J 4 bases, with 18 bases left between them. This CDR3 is CASSPSGQSPNQPQHF. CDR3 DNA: TGCGCCAGCAGCCCCTCGGGACAATCCCCTAATCAGCCCCAGCATTTT.

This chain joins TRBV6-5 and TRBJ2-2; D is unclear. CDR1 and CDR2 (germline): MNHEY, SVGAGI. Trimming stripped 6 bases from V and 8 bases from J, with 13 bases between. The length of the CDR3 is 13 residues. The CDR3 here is CASSKPIRGELFF. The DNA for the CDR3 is TGTGCCAGCAGCAAACCCATAAGGGGGGAGCTGTTTTTT.

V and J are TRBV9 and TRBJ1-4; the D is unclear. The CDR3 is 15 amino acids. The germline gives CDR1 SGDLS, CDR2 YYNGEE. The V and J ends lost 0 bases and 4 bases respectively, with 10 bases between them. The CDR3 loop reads CASSVAKGLNEKLFF. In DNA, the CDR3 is TGTGCCAGCAGCGTAGCTAAGGGCCTTAATGAAAAACTGTTTTTT.

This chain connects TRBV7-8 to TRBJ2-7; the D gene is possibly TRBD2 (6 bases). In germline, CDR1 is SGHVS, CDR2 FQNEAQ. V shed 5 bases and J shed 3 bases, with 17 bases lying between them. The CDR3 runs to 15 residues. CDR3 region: CASSTSDGLHYEQYF. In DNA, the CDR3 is TGTGCCAGCAGCACATCGGACGGACTACACTACGAGCAGTACTTC.

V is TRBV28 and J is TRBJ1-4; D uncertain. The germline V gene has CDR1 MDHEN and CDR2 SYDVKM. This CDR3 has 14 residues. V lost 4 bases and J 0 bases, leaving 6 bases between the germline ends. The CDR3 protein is CASSSVPTNEKLFF. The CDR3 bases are TGTGCCAGCAGTTCAGTACCAACTAATGAAAAACTGTTTTTT.

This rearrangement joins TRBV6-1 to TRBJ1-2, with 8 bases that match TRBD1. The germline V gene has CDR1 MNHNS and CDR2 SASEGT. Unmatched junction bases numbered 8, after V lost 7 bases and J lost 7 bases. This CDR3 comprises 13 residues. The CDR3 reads CASTMTGEGGYTF. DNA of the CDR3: TGTGCCAGCACTATGACAGGGGAAGGTGGCTACACCTTC.

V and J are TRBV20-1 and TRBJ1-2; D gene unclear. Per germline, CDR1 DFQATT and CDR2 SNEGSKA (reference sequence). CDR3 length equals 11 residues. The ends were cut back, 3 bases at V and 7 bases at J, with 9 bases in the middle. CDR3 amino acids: CSASPLFGYTF. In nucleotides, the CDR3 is TGCAGTGCTAGTCCCTTATTTGGCTACACCTTC.